Sequencing of this TCR beta chain was carried out in a study of T cell responses to AZD1222 COVID-19 vaccine. Trimming removed 5 bases from V and 7 bases from J; junction bases left unmatched: 10. The CDR3 is made up of 16 amino acids. Germline CDR1 reads SGHVS; CDR2 reads FNYEAQ. Repertoires were generated with immunoSEQ multiplex PCR, while TCRdb's copy carries only in-frame clones and drops some. The data show fewer than 130,000 clones, with 87% seen just once and 3.2% held by the top ten. This chain uses TRBV7-6 with TRBJ2-1; TRBD2 matches at 11 bases. The TCR sequence derives from an adult in good health. Sample: peripheral blood, taken on day 0 of AZD1222 vaccination. CDR3 loop: CASSLPLAGGRNEQFF. CDR3 in DNA: TGTGCCAGCAGCCTCCCCCTAGCGGGAGGAAGGAATGAGCAGTTCTTC.